These 27 T cell receptor beta chains came from one sample sequenced in a study of T-cell reconstitution after alpha-beta-depleted transplantation in children. During its preparation, the TCRbeta library received unique molecular identifiers. Using its own MiXCR run on the PCR reads, TCRdb lists one record per CDR3 protein. The sample records 200,000 or so distinct CDR3 sequences, approximately 6% being singletons. The material sequenced was PBMCs, taken before TCRalphabeta/CD19-depleted stem cell transplant. The receptors here all came from a girl under three years old with combined immunodeficiency, due to receive a stem cell transplant.

The chain carries TRBV20-1 and TRBJ1-3, with a weak D call TRBD1 (5 bases). V lost 1 base and J 7 bases, leaving 29 bases between the germline ends. CDR1 and CDR2 from the germline V gene are DFQATT and SNEGSKA (reference sequence). This CDR3 is built from 19 residues. CDR3 bases: TGCAGTGCTAGAGTGCGTCTCCTCTCCGGAGCCGAGGGGTGGAACACCATATATTTT. Amino acid sequence: CSARVRLLSGAEGWNTIYF.

This clonotype occurred many times. The rearrangement joins TRBV7-8 to TRBJ1-1; no definite D call. The CDR3 covers 13 residues. Germline CDR1 is SGHVS and CDR2 is FQNEAQ. Trimming removed 2 bases from V and 11 bases from J, with 15 bases in between. CDR3 DNA: TGTGCCAGCAGCTTAACGGGCCCTCAAGGGGCTTTCTTT. Translating gives CASSLTGPQGAFF.

This clonotype has a count of ten or more. This chain links TRBV6-2 or TRBV6-3 with TRBJ2-3, with TRBD2 matching 8 bases. This CDR3 region has 16 residues. After removal of 4 bases from V and 4 bases from J, the junction contained 10 bases not matched to a gene. Germline CDR1 is MNHEY and CDR2 is SVGEGT. The DNA of the CDR3 is TGTGCCAGCAGTTTCGAGGGACGGCGGGAGGCAGATACGCAGTATTTT. It is translated as CASSFEGRREADTQYF.

At least ten counts were recorded for this clonotype. J is TRBJ2-1 and V is TRBV4-1; D unclear. V shed 0 bases and J shed 8 bases, with 5 bases lying between them. Germline CDR1 and CDR2: MGHRA and YSYEKL. The CDR3 totals 12 residues. Written as DNA, the CDR3 is TGCGCCAGCAGCCAAGAGGGGTATGAGCAGTTCTTC. It translates to CASSQEGYEQFF.

A note on this clonotype: A clone one base away is much larger, so this may be a read error. The rearrangement uses TRBV29-1 and TRBJ2-5; no clear D. The CDR3 has 16 amino acids. The V gene's germline CDR1 is SQVTM and CDR2 ANQGSEA. The V gene lost 6 bases and the J gene lost 5 bases, with 25 bases spanning the gap. CDR3 residues: CSVDTRFGWVGETQYF. CDR3 sequence (DNA): TGCAGCGTCGATACGCGATTTGGTTGGGTGGGGGAGACCCAGTACTTC.

The chain couples TRBV12-3 or TRBV12-4 to TRBJ2-7; D is uncertain. CDR3 length equals 14 residues. V was cut by 3 bases and J by 2 bases, with 11 bases left in between. The CDR3 loop is CASSLRRETYEQYF. The DNA for the CDR3 is TGTGCCAGCAGTTTGCGCCGCGAAACCTACGAGCAGTACTTC.

This clonotype was seen ten or more times. The chain couples TRBV20-1 to TRBJ2-5; D not certain. The V gene lost 6 bases and the J gene lost 4 bases, with 9 bases spanning the gap. CDR1 and CDR2 (germline): DFQATT, SNEGSKA (reference sequence). This CDR3 is built from 11 residues. CDR3 sequence reads: CSATEVETQYF. In DNA, the CDR3 is TGCAGTGCCACAGAGGTAGAGACCCAGTACTTC.

This clonotype was detected ten times or more. V and J are TRBV29-1 and TRBJ1-1; D unresolved. Trimming cost V 7 bases and J 5 bases, with 8 bases left between them. This CDR3 has 10 amino acids. Germline CDR1 reads SQVTM; CDR2 reads ANQGSEA. The CDR3 DNA is TGCAGCGCTTCGAGGACTGAAGCTTTCTTT. As protein: CSASRTEAFF.

V is TRBV5-6 and J is TRBJ2-3; D gene unclear. V was trimmed by 1 base and J by 2 bases, leaving 14 bases between them. CDR1 is SGHDT and CDR2 is YYEEEE in the germline V gene. CDR3 length: 16 residues. This CDR3 is CASSLNIRALTDTQYF. Here the CDR3 DNA reads TGTGCCAGCAGCTTGAACATCCGAGCCCTCACAGATACGCAGTATTTT.

This clonotype was recorded at least ten times. The chain uses TRBV24-1 and TRBJ2-5; D perhaps matches TRBD1 (5 bases). This CDR3 has 13 amino acids. V was shortened by 5 bases and J by 6 bases, with 12 bases between the two germline ends. Germline lookup yields CDR1 KGHDR and CDR2 SFDVKD. CDR3 DNA: TGTGCCACCAGTGGGTCAGGGTGGCAGACCCAGTACTTC. Its protein product is CATSGSGWQTQYF.

The sample holds a few counts of this clonotype. The gene calls are TRBV3-1 and TRBJ2-4; 7 nucleotides line up with TRBD1. The CDR3 is made up of 18 amino acids. From germline, CDR1 is LGHDT and CDR2 YNNKEL (reference sequence). CDR3 in amino acids: CTCCQDRPNLLAKNIQYF. The CDR3 nucleotides are TGTACCTGCTGCCAGGACAGGCCCAACCTTTTAGCCAAAAACATTCAGTACTTC.

This clonotype occurred many times. The genes are TRBV5-1 and TRBJ2-7; TRBD2 matches at 7 bases. J was trimmed by 6 bases and V by 0 bases; bases with no gene match: 6. The V gene's germline CDR1 is SGHRS and CDR2 YFSETQ. The CDR3 spans 14 residues. The CDR3 spells CASSLEGLRGEQYF. The CDR3, as DNA: TGCGCCAGCAGCTTGGAGGGACTACGGGGCGAGCAGTACTTC.

This clonotype was recorded many times. In DNA form, the CDR3 reads TGCGCCAGCAGCCAAAATGCCATTTCGAACACTGAAGCTTTCTTT. Protein sequence: CASSQNAISNTEAFF. The rearrangement uses TRBV4-3 and TRBJ1-1; D unresolved. The CDR3 totals 15 residues. V gave up 2 bases and J gave up 1 base, with 11 bases separating them. Germline V CDR1 and CDR2: LGHNA, YSLEER.

In this sample, this clonotype turned up many times. V and J are TRBV5-1 and TRBJ2-5, with 8 bases lining up with TRBD1. The CDR3 runs to 17 residues. The J segment lost 0 bases and the V segment lost 4 bases, leaving 11 bases of the junction unmatched. Germline V gene lookup returns CDR1 SGHRS and CDR2 YFSETQ. As DNA, the CDR3 is TGCGCCAGCAGCAGGACGGGACAGGTCCAATACCAAGAGACCCAGTACTTC. The encoded protein is CASSRTGQVQYQETQYF.

This clonotype was counted ten times or more. The chain combines TRBV5-6 with TRBJ1-1, with 11 bases fitting TRBD1. Germline lookup yields CDR1 SGHDT and CDR2 YYEEEE. The length of the CDR3 is 16 residues. Germline trimming cut 9 bases from V and 5 bases from J; bases unmatched to any gene: 15. DNA of the CDR3: TGTGCCACGGAACCGGGACAGGGGGGCTTGGGGACTGAAGCTTTCTTT. This encodes CATEPGQGGLGTEAFF. Complete variable domain (other parts from reference TRBV5-6 and TRBJ1-1): DAGVTQSPTHLIKTRGQQVTLRCSPKSGHDTVSWYQQALGQGPQFIFQYYEEEERQRGNFPDRFSGHQFPNYSSELNVNALLLGDSALYLCATEPGQGGLGTEAFFGQGTRLTVV.

This clonotype has ten or more counts. The rearrangement uses TRBV10-3 and TRBJ2-5; 13 positions match TRBD2. After removal of 10 bases from V and 3 bases from J, the junction contained 8 bases not matched to a gene. The CDR3 runs 15 residues. Germline V lookup: CDR1 ENHRY, CDR2 SYGVKD. The CDR3: CATMGLAGLEETQYF. As DNA, the CDR3 is TGTGCCACGATGGGACTAGCGGGGCTGGAAGAGACCCAGTACTTC.

There are many counts of this clonotype. The chain joins TRBV4-3 to TRBJ2-6; a weak D match, TRBD1 (5 bases). The germline V gene encodes CDR1 LGHNA and CDR2 YSLEER. Between the trimmed V and J ends, which lost 0 bases and 0 bases, there was a span of 18 bases. This CDR3 is 20 amino acids long. This CDR3 is CASSQEGPVTEYSGANVLTF. In DNA, the CDR3 is TGCGCCAGCAGCCAAGAGGGCCCTGTGACAGAATACTCTGGGGCCAACGTCCTGACTTTC.

This clonotype was detected ten times or more. The V and J genes are TRBV5-4 and TRBJ2-7; 7 bases agree with TRBD2. J gave up 4 bases and V 1 base, and 5 bases lay outside the gene matches. This CDR3 comprises 14 residues. CDR1 and CDR2 from the germline V gene are SGHNT and YYREEE (reference sequence). As DNA, the CDR3 is TGTGCCAGCAGCTTGAGCATTAGCGGGTACGAGCAGTACTTC. Its protein product is CASSLSISGYEQYF.

This clonotype has ten or more counts. The chain links TRBV12-3 or TRBV12-4 to TRBJ2-3, with unresolved D. The V end lost 4 bases, the J end lost 5 bases, and 13 bases lay between the germline ends. The CDR3 runs to 14 residues. CDR3 amino acids: CASSSQLRRDTQYF. CDR3 bases: TGTGCCAGCAGTTCCCAATTGCGGAGAGATACGCAGTATTTT.

The chain carries TRBV19 and TRBJ1-1, with D uncertain. V gave up 2 bases and J gave up 6 bases, with 10 bases separating them. This CDR3 has 13 residues. CDR1 and CDR2 (germline): LNHDA, SQIVND (reference sequence). CDR3 protein: CASSIRARAEAFF. CDR3 nucleotides: TGTGCCAGTAGTATAAGAGCTAGGGCTGAAGCTTTCTTT.

The table lists this clonotype with many counts. This chain connects TRBV20-1 to TRBJ2-5; 7 nucleotides align to TRBD2. V gave up 6 bases and J gave up 5 bases; unmatched junction bases: 15. This CDR3 comprises 15 residues. The germline CDR1 and CDR2 sequences are DFQATT and SNEGSKA (reference sequence). CDR3 residues: CSAGRGLVDGETQYF. The CDR3 nucleotides read TGCAGTGCAGGAAGAGGACTAGTTGATGGGGAGACCCAGTACTTC.

This clonotype came up many times. The V and J genes are TRBV20-1 and TRBJ2-2; D gene uncertain. The CDR3 contains 17 residues. Per the germline V gene, CDR1 is DFQATT and CDR2 is SNEGSKA (reference sequence). Between the trimmed V and J ends, which lost 0 bases and 2 bases, there was a span of 16 bases. The CDR3 here is CSARDVIRGQNTGELFF. CDR3 nucleotide sequence: TGCAGTGCTAGAGATGTGATACGCGGTCAAAACACCGGGGAGCTGTTTTTT.

There are many counts of this clonotype. V and J are TRBV4-1 and TRBJ2-2, with a possible D match to TRBD1 (5 bases). CDR3 size: 15 residues. Germline V lookup: CDR1 MGHRA, CDR2 YSYEKL. V shed 0 bases and J shed 5 bases, with 10 bases lying between them. This CDR3 is CASSQDRVTTGELFF. In DNA, the CDR3 is TGCGCCAGCAGCCAAGACAGGGTAACGACCGGGGAGCTGTTTTTT.

This clonotype showed up many times. CDR3 nucleotides: TGTGCCAGCAGCTTTGAACGGGTTTTGGGCACTGAAGCTTTCTTT. Its protein product is CASSFERVLGTEAFF. This chain uses TRBV7-9 with TRBJ1-1; no clear D gene. The V gene lost 3 bases and the J gene lost 4 bases, with 15 bases spanning the gap. CDR3 size: 15 residues. The germline CDR1 and CDR2 sequences are SEHNR and FQNEAQ (reference sequence).

The sample holds a few counts of this clonotype. The genes are TRBV5-1 and TRBJ1-2, with D perhaps matching TRBD1 (5 bases). V was clipped by 2 bases and J by 7 bases, with 18 bases between them. The CDR3 spans 15 residues. Germline values: CDR1 SGHRS, CDR2 YFSETQ. DNA of the CDR3: TGCGCCAGCAGCTTTGGTGGCCGGGACGGATTTGGCTACACCTTC. Translated: CASSFGGRDGFGYTF.

At least ten counts were recorded for this clonotype. The J gene is TRBJ1-2, the V gene TRBV20-1, with TRBD1 matching over 7 bases. The CDR3 runs 11 residues. CDR1 and CDR2 (germline): DFQATT, SNEGSKA (reference sequence). In DNA form, the CDR3 reads TGCAAGCGACAGGGAGACTATGGCTACACCTTC. Protein: CKRQGDYGYTF.

Details on this clonotype: Possible read error: a much larger clone is one base away. The chain is built from TRBV19 and TRBJ2-1, with D perhaps matching TRBD2 (6 bases). Germline CDR1 reads LNHDA; CDR2 reads SQIVND (reference sequence). The CDR3 has 15 residues. The V gene lost 8 bases and the J gene lost 0 bases, with 14 bases spanning the gap. CDR3: CASDPGLRSYNEQFF. The CDR3 DNA reads TGTGCCAGTGACCCGGGACTCCGCTCCTACAATGAGCAGTTCTTC.